This T cell receptor (beta chain) comes out of a study of blood T cells in healthy people across ages. The CDR3 is 16 amino acids. Germline-derived CDR1 and CDR2 are SGHNT and YENEEA. Primed by a sample-barcoded 5' primer and a J-beta primer mix, a second PCR proceeded for about 6 to 11 cycles. Each CDR3 protein is one row after TCRdb ran MiXCR on the 5' RACE reads. The sample lists over 600,000 distinct CDR3 sequences, 46% seen once, with about a sixth in the top ten. Of note for this clonotype: At one end, the junction sequence differs from germline, possibly due to a read error.

The sequenced sample consisted of blood. The chain links TRBV11-3 to TRBJ2-1, with 11 nucleotides matching TRBD2. The origin of this receptor is a man at least 80 years old in good health. The CDR3 loop reads CVSSLGGLAENNEQFF. The CDR3 DNA follows: TGTGTCAGCAGCTTGGGGGGACTAGCGGAAAACAATGAGCAGTTCTTC. The full variable domain, with the rest looked up from reference TRBV11-3 and TRBJ2-1, is EAGVVQSPRYKIIEKKQPVAFWCNPISGHNTLYWYLQNLGQGPELLIRYENEEAVDDSQLPKDRFSAERLKGVDSTLKIQPAELGDSAVYLCVSSLGGLAENNEQFFGPGTRLTVL.